The 29 T cell receptor beta chains below all came from one sample that was sequenced in a study of T cells in Graves' hyperthyroidism and ophthalmopathy. What was amplified from RNA transcripts were TCR beta CDR3 regions. The HTBI primer set was used in a first-round RT-PCR of the TCR CDR3. Using its own MiXCR run on the multiplex PCR reads, TCRdb lists one record per CDR3 protein. This sample has hundreds of thousands of distinct CDR3 sequences; less than 15% occur once, and the top ten carry roughly 10%. Sequenced input: blood. These receptors were collected from a woman between 18 and 29 years old with Graves' hyperthyroidism.

The rearrangement uses TRBV20-1 and TRBJ2-7; TRBD2 matches at 12 bases. V lost 2 bases to trimming and J lost 3 bases; unmatched junction nucleotides: 8. The CDR3 is 16 residues long. Germline V gene data show CDR1 as DFQATT and CDR2 as SNEGSKA (reference sequence). The CDR3 DNA reads as TGCAGTGCTAGACCTAGATGGACTAGCGGGAACTACGAGCAGTACTTC. This sequence encodes CSARPRWTSGNYEQYF.

Only a few counts were recorded for this clonotype. The gene calls are TRBV6-6 and TRBJ1-1, with D possibly matching TRBD1 (5 bases). The CDR3 consists of 14 residues. V lost 1 base and J 1 base, leaving 7 bases between the germline ends. Germline lookup yields CDR1 MNHNY and CDR2 SVGAGI (reference sequence). CDR3 residues: CASSYFQGNTEAFF. CDR3 nucleotide sequence: TGTGCCAGCAGTTACTTTCAGGGGAACACTGAAGCTTTCTTT.

This clonotype came up once. Being one base from a much bigger clone, this may be a read error. This chain connects TRBV15 to TRBJ2-3; D is perhaps TRBD1 (6 bases). Trimming left V 1 base short and J 2 bases short, with 13 bases between. Germline CDR1 reads LNHNV; CDR2 reads YYDKDF (reference sequence). This CDR3 has 16 residues. The CDR3: CATSRAAGAHTDTQYF. CDR3 nucleotides: TGTGCCACCAGCAGAGCTGCAGGGGCCCACACAGATACGCAGTATTTT.

The chain carries TRBV29-1 and TRBJ1-1; TRBD1 matches at 11 bases. Germline loops: CDR1 SQVTM, CDR2 ANQGSEA. Trimming removed 3 bases from V and 2 bases from J; junction bases left unmatched: 5. The length of the CDR3 is 15 residues. This CDR3 is CSVEKDRGLNTEAFF. In DNA, the CDR3 is TGCAGCGTTGAGAAGGACAGGGGGCTTAACACTGAAGCTTTCTTT.

This chain connects TRBV10-3 to TRBJ1-1; 9 nucleotides agree with TRBD1. This CDR3 is built from 14 residues. The V gene end was trimmed by 4 bases and the J gene end by 6 bases; junction bases not matched to a gene: 6. Per the germline V gene, CDR1 is ENHRY and CDR2 is SYGVKD. The CDR3 DNA reads as TGTGCCATCAGTGCGGACAGGGGAGTACCTGAAGCTTTCTTT. Its translation is CAISADRGVPEAFF.

This clonotype was seen many times. This chain connects TRBV4-3 to TRBJ2-1, with D tentatively TRBD1 (5 bases). This CDR3 comprises 16 residues. Germline CDR1 is LGHNA and CDR2 is YSLEER. V was clipped by 0 bases and J by 4 bases, with 13 bases between them. The CDR3 spells CASSQDGAGLYNEQFF. The CDR3 bases are TGCGCCAGCAGCCAAGATGGGGCAGGGCTGTACAATGAGCAGTTCTTC.

This clonotype was observed a handful of times. A clone one base away is much larger, so this may be a read error. J is TRBJ2-5 and V is TRBV6-5; 11 bases map to TRBD2. The V and J ends lost 2 bases and 4 bases, in that order; junction bases with no gene match: 6. Germline CDR1 and CDR2: MNHEY and SVGAGI. The CDR3 is 16 amino acids. The CDR3 spells CASSYRGLAARETQYF. CDR3 nucleotides: TGTGCCAGCAGTTACAGGGGACTAGCGGCACGAGAGACCCAGTACTTC.

This clonotype was seen many times. The V and J genes are TRBV30 and TRBJ2-1, with 7 bases matching TRBD2. CDR1 is GTSNPN, CDR2 SVGIG, per germline (reference sequence). Trimming cost V 3 bases and J 5 bases; bases outside gene matches: 10. The CDR3 consists of 15 residues. CDR3 nucleotide sequence: TGTGCCTGGAGCCTGGGGGGAGGGCCCCACAATGAGCAGTTCTTC. Translation: CAWSLGGGPHNEQFF.

There are many counts of this clonotype. The rearrangement uses TRBV7-9 and TRBJ2-7; 7 bases match TRBD1. CDR3 size: 14 residues. The germline V gene encodes CDR1 SEHNR and CDR2 FQNEAQ (reference sequence). V was pared by 4 bases and J by 4 bases, with 7 bases of the junction left unmatched. The CDR3 protein is CASSSLQGTYEQYF. The CDR3 nucleotides are TGTGCCAGCAGCTCGTTACAGGGGACGTACGAGCAGTACTTC.

This clonotype was found many times. Compared with germline, one end of the junction differs, possibly owing to a read error. The genes are TRBV7-9 and TRBJ1-2, with TRBD1 identical over 11 bases. This CDR3 contains 15 residues. Germline CDR1 and CDR2: SEHNR and FQNEAQ (reference sequence). The CDR3 sequence is CASSIGQGANYGYTF. The CDR3 DNA sequence: TGTGCCAGCAGCATTGGACAGGGGGCTAATTATGGCTACACCTTC.

This clonotype was counted at least ten times. V is TRBV20-1 and J is TRBJ1-5; 9 bases match TRBD1. In germline, CDR1 is DFQATT, CDR2 SNEGSKA (reference sequence). CDR3 length: 16 amino acids. V lost 3 bases and J lost 3; bases outside the gene matches: 9. CDR3 DNA sequence: TGCAGTGCTAGTAGACAGGGGGGACTTATCAATCAGCCCCAGCATTTT. Encoded protein: CSASRQGGLINQPQHF.

The genes are TRBV27 and TRBJ1-1; D ambiguous. Trimming removed 2 bases from V and 2 bases from J, with 9 bases in between. Per the germline V gene, CDR1 is MNHEY and CDR2 is SMNVEV (reference sequence). CDR3 size: 14 residues. DNA for the CDR3: TGTGCCAGCAGTTTAGTTTCTATTAACACTGAAGCTTTCTTT. Translating it yields CASSLVSINTEAFF.

This clonotype was observed a handful of times. The chain is built from TRBV5-6 and TRBJ2-1; TRBD2 agrees at 11 bases. V shed 4 bases and J 2 bases; nucleotides not matched to a gene: 8. Germline V lookup: CDR1 SGHDT, CDR2 YYEEEE. This CDR3 has 17 residues. CDR3 in DNA: TGTGCCAGCAGCGGAAAGGGACTAGCGGAAGCCTACAATGAGCAGTTCTTC. Translation: CASSGKGLAEAYNEQFF.

J is TRBJ2-6 and V is TRBV12-3 or TRBV12-4, with no clear D. The V gene lost 6 bases and the J gene lost 17 bases, with 11 bases spanning the gap. The CDR3 runs 10 residues. CDR3 nucleotide sequence: TGTGCCAGCAGGGGGAAGGACGTGACTTTC. This gives the protein CASRGKDVTF.

This clonotype was picked up one time. The rearrangement uses TRBV12-3 or TRBV12-4 and TRBJ2-7; D may be TRBD1 (5 bases). The CDR3 is 15 residues long. Trimming removed 1 base at V and 0 bases at J, with 10 bases between. The CDR3, as DNA: TGTGCCAGCAGTTTAGAGGGGTCACTCTCCTACGAGCAGTACTTC. Its translation: CASSLEGSLSYEQYF.

This clonotype was found many times. This chain joins TRBV12-3 or TRBV12-4 and TRBJ1-2; D gene unclear. This CDR3 has 14 residues. Trimming took 5 bases from V and 5 from J, leaving 15 bases between them. CDR3 loop: CASSPGPGRYGYTF. The DNA for the CDR3 is TGTGCCAGCAGTCCCGGACCGGGAAGATATGGCTACACCTTC.

Many counts were recorded for this clonotype. This chain uses TRBV24-1 with TRBJ2-7; D possibly corresponds to TRBD1 (5 bases). The CDR3 covers 14 residues. In germline, CDR1 is KGHDR, CDR2 SFDVKD. V was trimmed by 2 bases and J by 2 bases, leaving 9 bases between them. For the CDR3, the DNA is TGTGCCACCAGTGATTCCCAGGGAACCTACGAGCAGTACTTC. As protein: CATSDSQGTYEQYF.

This clonotype occurred a few times. This rearrangement joins TRBV12-3 or TRBV12-4 to TRBJ1-4; D is unresolved. Trimming took off 7 bases at V and 7 bases at J, with 19 bases between the two ends. The CDR3 covers 15 residues. The CDR3 coding sequence is TGTGCCAGCACTCCTGGAAGGACGTTCGGTGAAAAACTGTTTTTT. Amino acids: CASTPGRTFGEKLFF.

This clonotype has a count of ten or more. This rearrangement joins TRBV13 to TRBJ2-1; 8 bases are a match to TRBD2. The CDR3 has 19 residues. Germline trimming cut 2 bases from V and 0 bases from J; bases unmatched to any gene: 12. CDR1 and CDR2 from the germline V gene are PRHDT and FYEKMQ (reference sequence). CDR3 bases: TGTGCCAGCAGCTTACCCCGCGAGGGGACTAGGAGCTCCTACAATGAGCAGTTCTTC. This gives the protein CASSLPREGTRSSYNEQFF. The full variable domain, rest sourced from reference TRBV13 and TRBJ2-1, is AAGVIQSPRHLIKEKRETATLKCYPIPRHDTVYWYQQGPGQDPQFLISFYEKMQSDKGSIPDRFSAQQFSDYHSELNMSSLELGDSALYFCASSLPREGTRSSYNEQFFGPGTRLTVL.

This clonotype was picked up many times. The V gene is TRBV18, the J gene TRBJ2-7; weak D call: TRBD2 (6 bases). Germline CDR1 KGHSH, CDR2 LQKENI. The CDR3 spans 15 residues. V shed 0 bases and J shed 2 bases, with 11 bases lying between them. The chain's CDR3 is CASSPPGTSPYEQYF. In nucleotides, the CDR3 is TGTGCCAGCTCACCACCCGGGACTTCTCCCTACGAGCAGTACTTC. Filled out from reference TRBV18 and TRBJ2-7, the complete variable domain reads NAGVMQNPRHLVRRRGQEARLRCSPMKGHSHVYWYRQLPEEGLKFMVYLQKENIIDESGMPKERFSAEFPKEGPSILRIQQVVRGDSAAYFCASSPPGTSPYEQYFGPGTRLTVT.

CDR3 amino acids: CASLGAGELFF. CDR3 bases: TGTGCCAGCTTGGGGGCCGGGGAGCTGTTTTTT. This chain connects TRBV28 to TRBJ2-2; the D call may be TRBD1 or TRBD2 (5 bases each). Germline CDR1 is MDHEN and CDR2 is SYDVKM. The V end was cut by 8 bases, the J end by 6 bases, with 7 bases between. The CDR3 is made up of 11 amino acids.

This clonotype was seen more than once but under ten times. The chain uses TRBV20-1 and TRBJ2-6; perhaps TRBD2 as D (6 bases). V was clipped by 3 bases and J by 0 bases, with 12 bases between them. The V gene's germline CDR1 is DFQATT and CDR2 SNEGSKA (reference sequence). The CDR3 covers 16 residues. CDR3 sequence: CSASLRGHSGANVLTF. The CDR3 nucleotides are TGCAGTGCTAGCTTGCGGGGCCACTCTGGGGCCAACGTCCTGACTTTC.

The V and J genes are TRBV5-5 and TRBJ2-3, with 12 bases identical to TRBD1. The V gene's germline CDR1 is SGHKS and CDR2 YYEKEE (reference sequence). The CDR3 is 15 residues long. The V and J ends lost 4 bases and 4 bases, in that order; junction bases with no gene match: 4. The CDR3 here is CASSTGQGAADTQYF. CDR3 nucleotide sequence: TGTGCCAGCAGCACGGGACAGGGGGCCGCAGATACGCAGTATTTT.

This clonotype was detected only a few times. The chain recombines TRBV2 with TRBJ2-1; perhaps TRBD2 as D (5 bases). There are 14 residues in the CDR3. Trimming pared 11 bases from V and 5 bases from J, leaving 19 bases between. Germline V lookup: CDR1 SNHLY, CDR2 FYNNEI. The CDR3 region has the DNA TGTGCCTGCAAGACGAGGGCTTTCGACAATGAGCAGTTCTTC. Its protein product is CACKTRAFDNEQFF.

The chain combines TRBV24-1 with TRBJ2-6; D perhaps matches TRBD2 (6 bases). V gave up 0 bases and J gave up 4 bases, with 21 bases separating them. This CDR3 is 20 amino acids long. CDR1 and CDR2 from the germline V gene are KGHDR and SFDVKD. The DNA of the CDR3 is TGTGCCACCAGTGATTTGCTGGGACTCATGATCGGTCGGGGGGCCAACGTCCTGACTTTC. Translation gives CATSDLLGLMIGRGANVLTF.

This clonotype was observed many times. This chain uses TRBV11-2 with TRBJ2-2; no clear D. CDR1 SGHAT and CDR2 FQNNGV come from the germline V gene. The CDR3 has 16 amino acids. The germline V and J ends were trimmed by 8 bases and 1 base, with 17 bases remaining between them. The CDR3 coding sequence is TGTGCCAGCTTTATCCCAGGCAGGAGGAACACCGGGGAGCTGTTTTTT. Protein sequence: CASFIPGRRNTGELFF.

This clonotype was detected ten times or more. The chain employs TRBV30 and TRBJ2-7, with D possibly TRBD1 on 6 matching bases. The V and J ends lost 1 base and 2 bases respectively, with 6 bases between them. Germline CDR1 GTSNPN, CDR2 SVGIG (reference sequence). The CDR3 has 12 residues. The CDR3 here is CAWSDRAYEQYF. In DNA, the CDR3 is TGTGCCTGGAGTGACAGGGCCTACGAGCAGTACTTC. The full variable domain, its missing parts supplied by reference TRBV30 and TRBJ2-7, is SQTIHQWPATLVQPVGSPLSLECTVEGTSNPNLYWYRQAAGRGLQLLFYSVGIGQISSEVPQNLSASRPQDRQFILSSKKLLLSDSGFYLCAWSDRAYEQYFGPGTRLTVT.

This clonotype has ten or more counts. The rearrangement joins TRBV20-1 to TRBJ1-1; D is unclear. This CDR3 region has 12 residues. CDR1 and CDR2 from the germline V gene are DFQATT and SNEGSKA (reference sequence). V was clipped by 6 bases and J by 2 bases, with 10 bases between them. The CDR3 sequence: CSAKQANTEAFF. For the CDR3, the DNA is TGCAGTGCGAAGCAGGCTAACACTGAAGCTTTCTTT.

This clonotype has a count of ten or more. V usage is TRBV7-3 and J usage is TRBJ2-3; D possibly corresponds to TRBD2 (6 bases). Germline V gene lookup returns CDR1 SGHTA and CDR2 FQGTGA. The CDR3 sequence is 15 residues long. The V and J ends lost 1 base and 3 bases respectively, with 11 bases between them. CDR3 bases: TGTGCCAGCAGCTTAAGTCAACTAGCAACAGATACGCAGTATTTT. As protein: CASSLSQLATDTQYF. The full variable domain, with the rest looked up from reference TRBV7-3 and TRBJ2-3, is GAGVSQTPSNKVTEKGKYVELRCDPISGHTALYWYRQSLGQGPEFLIYFQGTGAADDSGLPNDRFFAVRPEGSVSTLKIQRTERGDSAVYLCASSLSQLATDTQYFGPGTRLTVL.